The present T cell receptor beta chain was sequenced within a study of blood T cell repertoires in COVID-19. About the study: Samples taken during acute and convalescent COVID-19 were collected in the United States, Italy and Spain. Nucleic acid was either cDNA or gDNA, and it came from T cells, B-cell-depleted T cells, or PBMCs.

In this sample, this clone turned up once. Authors' processing steps: Nucleated cell counts were estimated from reference gene primer amplification. Method: immunoSEQ multiplex PCR; TCRdb's copy keeps in-frame clones and lacks some. V, J and clone size are those of that table, while D and trimming were read from the DNA. The table lists under 100,000 clones, roughly four fifths of them singletons. The CDR3 loop spans 15 amino acids. V was pared by 0 bases and J by 4 bases, with 3 bases of the junction left unmatched. CDR1 and CDR2 (germline): MNHNS, SASEGT. The rearrangement joins TRBV6-1 to TRBJ1-2, with 9 positions matching TRBD1. The origin of this receptor is a man between 60 and 75 years old with acute or convalescent COVID-19. The sample was peripheral blood. Here the CDR3 DNA reads TGTGCCAGCAGTGAAGCGCGACAGGGGGTCTATGGCTACACCTTC. Encoded protein: CASSEARQGVYGYTF.